The 14 T cell receptor beta chains presented below share a single source sample, sequenced in a study of human T cells and chemical hapten exposure. TCRdb passed the RACE reads through MiXCR, listing each CDR3 protein once. The profile shows 35,000 to 50,000 distinct CDR3 sequences, roughly 4.5% of them singletons. Indicated time point: healthy volunteer bleed at 2 weeks. The authors extracted total RNA from unfractionated whole blood. Material: whole blood. The source of these receptors is a female donor in good health. Some clones in this sample may be carry-over from other donors' samples.

This clonotype appeared many times. CDR3 DNA sequence: TGTGCCAGCAGCTTAAGCGGTGGTGCTTGGGCCAAAAACATTCAGTACTTC. Translation gives CASSLSGGAWAKNIQYF. This chain uses TRBV11-1 with TRBJ2-4; TRBD2 is a possible D gene (5 bases). The CDR3 spans 17 residues. Trimming took 2 bases from V and 1 from J, leaving 15 bases between them. Germline lookup yields CDR1 SGHAT and CDR2 FQDESV (reference sequence).

The table lists this clonotype with a few counts. The genes are TRBV7-8 and TRBJ2-3; tentatively, D is TRBD1 (6 bases). Germline V gene data show CDR1 as SGHVS and CDR2 as FQNEAQ. V was pared by 0 bases and J by 0 bases, with 19 bases between. This CDR3 spans 19 amino acids. CDR3 nucleotides: TGTGCCAGCAGCTTAGCCCGTTCTCCGGTGGGGGCCAGCACAGATACGCAGTATTTT. It yields the protein CASSLARSPVGASTDTQYF. Together with reference TRBV7-8 and TRBJ2-3, the CDR3 gives the full variable domain: GAGVSQSPRYKVAKRGQDVALRCDPISGHVSLFWYQQALGQGPEFLTYFQNEAQLDKSGLPSDRFFAERPEGSVSTLKIQRTQQEDSAVYLCASSLARSPVGASTDTQYFGPGTRLTVL.

In this sample, this clonotype turned up many times. This chain joins TRBV6-6 and TRBJ1-2; D gene ambiguous. CDR3 length: 13 amino acids. The V end was cut by 6 bases, the J end by 2 bases, with 10 bases between. The germline V gene encodes CDR1 MNHNY and CDR2 SVGAGI (reference sequence). The CDR3 region is CASRPRGNYGYTF. CDR3 coding DNA: TGTGCCAGCAGACCCCGGGGAAACTATGGCTACACCTTC.

This clonotype appeared many times. The chain carries TRBV6-1 and TRBJ1-5; 8 bases map to TRBD1. CDR3 length equals 16 residues. Looked up from germline, CDR1 is MNHNS and CDR2 is SASEGT. V shed 3 bases, J shed 3 bases, and the junction held 7 bases outside the gene matches. The CDR3 spells CASSEYGQGLNQPQHF. CDR3 in DNA: TGTGCCAGCAGTGAGTATGGACAGGGCCTCAATCAGCCCCAGCATTTT.

This clonotype was seen ten or more times. The rearrangement links TRBV28 to TRBJ2-5, with D perhaps matching TRBD1 (5 bases). Looked up from germline, CDR1 is MDHEN and CDR2 is SYDVKM. This CDR3 contains 14 residues. Trimming stripped 2 bases from V and 4 bases from J, with 11 bases between. DNA for the CDR3: TGTGCCAGCAGTTTACAGGGTCAGGGAGAGACCCAGTACTTC. This codes for CASSLQGQGETQYF.

This clonotype was observed many times. The rearrangement uses TRBV10-3 and TRBJ2-1, with D perhaps matching TRBD2 (8 bases). The germline V gene encodes CDR1 ENHRY and CDR2 SYGVKD. The CDR3 length is 14 residues. The CDR3: CAARGIGGANEQFF. As DNA, the CDR3 is TGTGCGGCCAGGGGGATCGGGGGGGCGAATGAGCAGTTCTTC.

This clonotype was detected ten times or more. The chain is built from TRBV14 and TRBJ1-4; 7 bases match TRBD1. The CDR3 extends over 16 amino acids. Germline V gives CDR1 SGHDN, CDR2 FVKESK. The V segment lost 3 bases and the J segment 0 bases; nucleotides outside the gene matches: 4. CDR3 loop: CASSQETGATNEKLFF. The CDR3 bases are TGTGCCAGCAGCCAGGAAACAGGGGCAACTAATGAAAAACTGTTTTTT.

This clonotype was counted ten times or more. This chain joins TRBV12-3 or TRBV12-4 and TRBJ2-3, with 12 bases lining up with TRBD2. Trimming at V came to 5 bases and at J to 8 bases, leaving 11 bases not matched to a gene. The CDR3 contains 16 residues. The CDR3 protein is CASSVALAGGQFTQYF. The CDR3 coding sequence is TGTGCCAGCAGTGTCGCCCTAGCGGGGGGGCAGTTTACGCAGTATTTT.

This clonotype was recorded many times. This chain connects TRBV28 to TRBJ1-2; possible D gene TRBD1, 5 bases. CDR3 length equals 15 residues. V lost 3 bases, J lost 3 bases, and 14 bases lay in between. Germline V gene lookup returns CDR1 MDHEN and CDR2 SYDVKM. For the CDR3, the DNA is TGTGCCAGCAGTTTGAGTTATGGGGCTGACTATGGCTACACCTTC. It encodes CASSLSYGADYGYTF.

Many counts were recorded for this clonotype. This chain uses TRBV28 with TRBJ1-3; D not resolved. V was shortened by 3 bases and J by 0 bases, with 6 bases between the two germline ends. The CDR3 spans 14 residues. The germline V gene has CDR1 MDHEN and CDR2 SYDVKM. The CDR3 DNA reads as TGTGCCAGCAGTTTTCAGAACTCTGGAAACACCATATATTTT. Protein: CASSFQNSGNTIYF.

This clonotype has only a few counts. The chain is built from TRBV5-1 and TRBJ1-2, with D uncertain. This CDR3 has 11 residues. The germline V gene has CDR1 SGHRS and CDR2 YFSETQ. The V end was cut by 3 bases, the J end by 7 bases, with 7 bases between. CDR3 amino acids: CASSSALGYTF. CDR3 nucleotides: TGCGCCAGCAGCTCCGCCCTTGGCTACACCTTC.

The table lists this clonotype with many counts. The chain couples TRBV7-9 to TRBJ2-3, with 9 bases fitting TRBD2. The V and J ends lost 8 bases and 6 bases, in that order; junction bases with no gene match: 9. Per the germline V gene, CDR1 is SEHNR and CDR2 is FQNEAQ (reference sequence). The CDR3 covers 14 residues. This chain's CDR3 is CASRPSGVTDTQYF. DNA for the CDR3: TGTGCCAGCCGACCTAGCGGGGTAACCGATACGCAGTATTTT.

This sequence joins TRBV27 and TRBJ1-6; no reliable D call. Per germline, CDR1 MNHEY and CDR2 SMNVEV (reference sequence). The V end lost 2 bases, the J end lost 9 bases, and 5 bases lay between the germline ends. CDR3 size: 12 residues. The DNA for the CDR3 is TGTGCCAGCAGTTTAAACCGTTCACCCCTCCACTTT. Its protein is CASSLNRSPLHF.

This clonotype was observed many times. The V and J genes are TRBV6-6 and TRBJ2-7; D is uncertain. In germline, CDR1 is MNHNY, CDR2 SVGAGI (reference sequence). V was cut by 3 bases and J by 5 bases, with 11 bases left in between. The CDR3 is made up of 13 amino acids. In nucleotides, the CDR3 is TGTGCCAGCAGTTATCAGGAGTATAACGAGCAGTACTTC. It codes for CASSYQEYNEQYF.